Listed here are 27 T cell receptor beta chains from one sample, sequenced in a study of Graves' ophthalmopathy and Graves' hyperthyroidism. Amplified TCR beta CDR3 regions were obtained using RNA transcripts as template. HTBI-primed RT-PCR formed the first round, and a multiplex PCR formed the second. One entry per CDR3 protein, called by TCRdb with MiXCR from the multiplex PCR reads. The table records approximately 640,000 distinct CDR3 sequences, roughly 41% of them present only once. The source material was peripheral blood. The source is an adult man with Graves' ophthalmopathy.

V and J are TRBV29-1 and TRBJ1-2, with TRBD1 matching over 9 bases. J lost 7 bases, V lost 4 bases, and 4 bases had no gene match. The CDR3 covers 12 residues. CDR1 and CDR2 from the germline V gene are SQVTM and ANQGSEA. The CDR3 nucleotides are TGCAGCGTTGGACAGGGGGAAATTGGCTACACCTTC. Translation gives CSVGQGEIGYTF.

This clonotype was detected once. This sequence joins TRBV7-9 and TRBJ1-3; D remains unclear. V dropped 3 bases and J dropped 7 bases, with 13 bases sitting between them. The germline V gene has CDR1 SEHNR and CDR2 FQNEAQ (reference sequence). The CDR3 is made up of 14 amino acids. CDR3 residues: CASSLGGLQNTIYF. DNA of the CDR3: TGTGCCAGCAGCTTGGGCGGGCTCCAGAACACCATATATTTT.

This clonotype was seen a few times. The chain employs TRBV2 and TRBJ2-3; D is uncertain. Germline loops: CDR1 SNHLY, CDR2 FYNNEI. Trimming pared 10 bases from V and 3 bases from J, leaving 8 bases between. The CDR3 length is 11 residues. DNA of the CDR3: TGTGCCACTCGACGTACAGATACGCAGTATTTT. This gives the protein CATRRTDTQYF.

The chain links TRBV10-2 to TRBJ1-2; tentative D call: TRBD1 (6 bases). V was trimmed by 3 bases and J by 3 bases, leaving 11 bases between them. CDR1 and CDR2 from the germline V gene are WSHSY and SAAADI. The CDR3 is made up of 14 amino acids. The CDR3 loop is CASSDAGEDYGYTF. The CDR3 nucleotides are TGCGCCAGCAGTGACGCAGGGGAGGACTATGGCTACACCTTC.

In this sample, this clonotype turned up many times. The CDR3 sequence: CASSLERGDTQYF. The CDR3 nucleotides read TGTGCCAGCAGCTTAGAGCGGGGCGATACGCAGTATTTT. The chain combines TRBV7-8 with TRBJ2-3; 7 nucleotides line up with TRBD2. This CDR3 contains 13 residues. The V segment lost 1 base and the J segment 6 bases; nucleotides outside the gene matches: 1. Germline V gene data show CDR1 as SGHVS and CDR2 as FQNEAQ.

Details on this clonotype: The CDR3 end shows no conserved phenylalanine or tryptophan, and so a read error is likely. Because the CDR3's place on the DNA is in doubt, the DNA is left out and the CDR3 is given as listed by TCRdb. The chain combines TRBV2 with TRBJ2-5; TRBD1 reflects the table's D call only, with no check against the DNA. The CDR3 totals 10 residues, both ends included. Germline CDR1 is SNHLY and CDR2 is FYNNEI. This chain's CDR3 is CARFRTGGGP.

This clonotype was observed a few times. The rearrangement uses TRBV6-5 and TRBJ1-2; TRBD1 agrees at 7 bases. CDR3 length: 13 residues. Germline V gene lookup returns CDR1 MNHEY and CDR2 SVGAGI. Trimming cost V 4 bases and J 4 bases; bases outside gene matches: 3. The CDR3 sequence: CASSLTGAYGYTF. CDR3 DNA: TGTGCCAGCAGTTTAACAGGGGCCTATGGCTACACCTTC.

This clonotype was observed at least ten times. V usage is TRBV7-9 and J usage is TRBJ2-7, with 7 bases that match TRBD2. The V gene end was trimmed by 8 bases and the J gene end by 3 bases; junction bases not matched to a gene: 19. CDR3 length: 17 amino acids. Germline CDR1 reads SEHNR; CDR2 reads FQNEAQ (reference sequence). CDR3 DNA sequence: TGTGCCAGCGCCCGGCGGGAGCCGAAAACGATTAACTACGAGCAGTACTTC. Translated: CASARREPKTINYEQYF.

The sample holds many counts of this clonotype. V and J are TRBV6-5 and TRBJ2-5; no clear D. With 0 bases removed from V and 4 bases from J, the gap between germline ends came to 9 bases. The CDR3 is 14 residues long. Germline lookup yields CDR1 MNHEY and CDR2 SVGAGI. CDR3 nucleotide sequence: TGTGCCAGCAGTTACTCGGCCCCGGGAGAGACCCAGTACTTC. Amino acids: CASSYSAPGETQYF.

This clonotype was counted ten times or more. One junction end disagrees with the germline gene, perhaps due to a read error. V is TRBV19 and J is TRBJ2-7; unclear D gene. The CDR3 is 13 residues long. The germline V gene encodes CDR1 LNHDA and CDR2 SQIVND (reference sequence). CDR3 sequence (DNA): TGTGCCAGTAGTATATCCCAGTCCTCCGAGCAGTACTTC. Protein: CASSISQSSEQYF.

As for this clonotype: Since a much larger clone is just one base distant, this may be a read error. The chain couples TRBV10-3 to TRBJ1-2, with unresolved D. Looked up from germline, CDR1 is ENHRY and CDR2 is SYGVKD. The CDR3 sequence is 11 residues long. Deletions cut 3 bases from V and 3 bases from J, with 2 bases between. DNA of the CDR3: TGTGCCATCAGTGACTACTATGGCTACACCTTC. As protein: CAISDYYGYTF.

This clonotype was seen a handful of times. The V gene is TRBV4-3, the J gene TRBJ2-7, with D perhaps matching TRBD2 (7 bases). V lost 0 bases and J 4 bases, leaving 22 bases between the germline ends. Germline-derived CDR1 and CDR2 are LGHNA and YSLEER. This CDR3 has 18 amino acids. The CDR3 region is CASSQDGGGGRFLYEQYF. Written as DNA, the CDR3 is TGCGCCAGCAGCCAAGATGGAGGGGGAGGGCGTTTTTTGTACGAGCAGTACTTC.

This clonotype was found once. Possible read error: a much larger clone is one base away. The chain has TRBV29-1 and TRBJ1-1; D gene unclear. Germline V gives CDR1 SQVTM, CDR2 ANQGSEA. This CDR3 has 13 amino acids. The CDR3 DNA sequence: TGCAGTGCTAGAGCACAGCTAAGCACTGAAGCTTTCTTT. It yields the protein CSARAQLSTEAFF.

This clonotype appeared many times. The rearrangement links TRBV5-6 to TRBJ1-5; D gene uncertain. The CDR3 loop spans 14 amino acids. Germline V gene data show CDR1 as SGHDT and CDR2 as YYEEEE. Trimming removed 2 bases from V and 0 bases from J, with 6 bases in between. CDR3 in amino acids: CASSLVASNQPQHF. The DNA for the CDR3 is TGTGCCAGCAGCTTAGTGGCTAGCAATCAGCCCCAGCATTTT.

This rearrangement joins TRBV7-9 to TRBJ1-4; 8 bases fit TRBD1. Germline CDR1 SEHNR, CDR2 FQNEAQ (reference sequence). Unmatched junction bases numbered 3, after V lost 3 bases and J lost 0 bases. CDR3 size: 16 residues. The CDR3 loop reads CASSLGQAPTNEKLFF. The CDR3 nucleotides read TGTGCCAGCAGCTTGGGACAGGCTCCAACTAATGAAAAACTGTTTTTT.

The V call is TRBV9, the J call TRBJ2-2, with a tentative D call TRBD2 (5 bases). CDR1 is SGDLS and CDR2 is YYNGEE in the germline V gene. This CDR3 comprises 13 residues. The germline V and J ends were trimmed by 5 bases and 6 bases, with 11 bases remaining between them. CDR3: CASSLSGPGELFF. Here the CDR3 DNA reads TGTGCCAGCAGTTTAAGCGGTCCCGGGGAGCTGTTTTTT.

This clonotype was counted between two and nine times. This chain links TRBV6-5 with TRBJ2-7; 10 bases line up with TRBD1. Germline-derived CDR1 and CDR2 are MNHEY and SVGAGI. Losses at the gene ends were 6 bases for V and 3 bases for J; bases not matched to a gene: 11. The CDR3 is made up of 16 amino acids. The CDR3, as DNA: TGTGCCAGCAGCCCTGAACCGGGACAGGGGTACTACGAGCAGTACTTC. Translating it yields CASSPEPGQGYYEQYF.

The chain recombines TRBV29-1 with TRBJ2-7, with 12 bases lining up with TRBD2. Losses at the gene ends were 4 bases for V and 6 bases for J; bases not matched to a gene: 1. The CDR3 is 12 residues long. From germline, CDR1 is SQVTM and CDR2 ANQGSEA. As DNA, the CDR3 is TGCAGCGTTGGACTAGCGGGAGTCGAGCAGTACTTC. The encoded protein is CSVGLAGVEQYF.

The rearrangement joins TRBV5-1 to TRBJ1-2; the D gene is possibly TRBD1 (6 bases). This CDR3 region has 14 residues. Germline CDR1 reads SGHRS; CDR2 reads YFSETQ. V lost 4 bases and J lost 3, with 13 bases in between. The CDR3 sequence: CASSPRTEDYGYTF. CDR3 coding DNA: TGCGCCAGCAGCCCCCGGACAGAGGACTATGGCTACACCTTC.

This clonotype was seen many times. The genes are TRBV25-1 and TRBJ2-2; tentative D call: TRBD1 (6 bases). Looked up from germline, CDR1 is MGHDK and CDR2 is SYGVNS. The germline V and J ends were trimmed by 5 bases and 4 bases, with 17 bases remaining between them. The CDR3 is made up of 16 amino acids. DNA of the CDR3: TGTGCCAGCAGTTTAACCTGGGGGCCCCGCACCGGGGAGCTGTTTTTT. It yields the protein CASSLTWGPRTGELFF.

This clonotype was counted at least ten times. This chain connects TRBV6-7 to TRBJ1-1; D unclear. TRBV6-7 is noted as an ORF with a role that remains uncertain. There are 14 residues in the CDR3. Trimming removed 0 bases at V and 0 bases at J, with 5 bases between. CDR3 residues: CASSYSTVNTEAFF. The CDR3 DNA is TGTGCCAGCAGTTACTCAACAGTGAACACTGAAGCTTTCTTT.

This clonotype was detected a few times. A junction end diverges from the germline sequence, so it may reflect a read error. V gene TRBV10-3 combines with J gene TRBJ1-5; D is undetermined. CDR3 length: 14 residues. Germline V gene lookup returns CDR1 ENHRY and CDR2 SYGVKD. In DNA form, the CDR3 reads TGTGCCAGCAGTTACTCGCGGCTGGGGCAGCCCCAGCATTTT. Amino acid sequence: CASSYSRLGQPQHF.

The table lists this clonotype with many counts. V and J are TRBV7-9 and TRBJ1-1, with D perhaps TRBD1 (6 bases). Trimming stripped 6 bases from V and 0 bases from J, with 14 bases between. The CDR3 is made up of 15 amino acids. CDR1 is SEHNR, CDR2 FQNEAQ, per germline (reference sequence). The CDR3 DNA is TGTGCCAGCAGGGATAACAGGGATTTGAACACTGAAGCTTTCTTT. As protein: CASRDNRDLNTEAFF. Full variable domain (remainder filled in from reference TRBV7-9 and TRBJ1-1): DTGVSQNPRHKITKRGQNVTFRCDPISEHNRLYWYRQTLGQGPEFLTYFQNEAQLEKSRLLSDRFSAERPKGSFSTLEIQRTEQGDSAMYLCASRDNRDLNTEAFFGQGTRLTVV.

The V gene is TRBV7-2, the J gene TRBJ2-5; 14 bases map to TRBD2. Germline values: CDR1 SGHTA, CDR2 FQGNSA. After removal of 3 bases from V and 7 bases from J, the junction contained 10 bases not matched to a gene. The CDR3 has 17 amino acids. CDR3 sequence: CASSLVGLAGAAGTQYF. In nucleotides, the CDR3 is TGTGCCAGCAGCTTGGTGGGACTAGCGGGGGCCGCCGGGACCCAGTACTTC.

There are many counts of this clonotype. The chain carries TRBV12-3 or TRBV12-4 and TRBJ2-5, with D possibly matching TRBD1 (5 bases). Trimming stripped 6 bases from V and 1 base from J, with 12 bases between. The CDR3 length is 14 residues. DNA of the CDR3: TGTGCCAGCAGGCGCACAGGCTCCCAAGAGACCCAGTACTTC. Protein: CASRRTGSQETQYF.

This rearrangement joins TRBV2 to TRBJ2-7, with D perhaps TRBD1 (5 bases). V was cut by 6 bases and J by 2 bases, with 17 bases left in between. Germline V gene data show CDR1 as SNHLY and CDR2 as FYNNEI. The CDR3 is 15 amino acids. The CDR3 sequence is CASSQRADSAYEQYF. Written as DNA, the CDR3 is TGTGCCAGCAGCCAAAGGGCCGACAGCGCCTACGAGCAGTACTTC.

The CDR3 DNA reads TGTGCCAGCAACTTAACAGGATTCTACGAGCAGTACTTC. Translating gives CASNLTGFYEQYF. The chain recombines TRBV5-6 with TRBJ2-7; TRBD1 might be the D (5 bases). V was clipped by 6 bases and J by 3 bases, with 13 bases between them. Per germline, CDR1 SGHDT and CDR2 YYEEEE. CDR3 length equals 13 residues.